This is a list of T cell receptor beta chains from one sample in a study of cytotoxic CD8 clonotypes in ibrutinib-treated CLL. The assay was immunoSEQ multiplex PCR, and TCRdb's table has in-frame clones only and misses some. The sample has just over 200,000 clones, approximately 79% seen once. The source material was PBMCs, sampled after 12 months of ibrutinib treatment. The receptors derive from a human donor with chronic lymphocytic leukemia. Each CDR3 is given with its conserved first and last residue. D genes are given only for firm matches. Size is stated for part of the rows, as once, few or many counts, or as a class when the clone is expanded.

NA TRBJ1-2 TRBV7-9 10 NA CASSLAPLHF TGTGCCAGCAGCTTGGCCCCTCTTCACTTC
NA TRBJ2-7 TRBV7-9 16 TRBD1 CASRGPTGKNLYEQYF TGTGCCAGCAGGGGGCCGACAGGGAAGAACCTCTACGAGCAGTACTTC
many TRBJ2-6 TRBV11-1 17 TRBD2 CASSLETSVSGANVLTF TGTGCCAGCAGCTTAGAGACTAGCGTCTCTGGGGCCAACGTCCTGACTTTC
NA TRBJ1-5 TRBV15 15 NA CATSGSWGSNQPQHF TGTGCCACCAGCGGTAGTTGGGGGTCCAATCAGCCCCAGCATTTT
NA TRBJ2-7 TRBV6-1 15 NA CASSVAPPPSYEQYF TGTGCCAGCAGTGTCGCTCCGCCACCCTCCTACGAGCAGTACTTC
NA TRBJ1-5 TRBV18 20 NA CASSPTRTGTGGDSNQPQHF TGTGCCAGCTCACCTACCCGGACCGGGACCGGGGGAGACAGCAATCAGCCCCAGCATTTT
few TRBJ1-5 TRBV6-1 15 NA CASSIQGNSNQPQHF TGTGCCAGCAGTATACAGGGTAATAGCAATCAGCCCCAGCATTTT
NA TRBJ1-1 TRBV28 15 NA CASSLTWQGPTEAFF TGTGCCAGCAGTTTAACCTGGCAGGGTCCCACTGAAGCTTTCTTT
NA TRBJ2-7 TRBV13 14 TRBD1 CASSLRTGAYEQYF TGTGCCAGCAGCCTCCGGACAGGAGCCTACGAGCAGTACTTC
NA TRBJ1-5 TRBV2 13 TRBD1 CATHETGGQPQHF TGTGCCACACACGAAACAGGGGGACAGCCCCAGCATTTT
NA TRBJ2-7 TRBV27 13 TRBD1 CASRGQALGEQYF TGTGCCAGCAGGGGACAGGCCTTGGGCGAGCAGTACTTC
NA TRBJ2-5 TRBV2 13 NA CASSGDFQETQYF TGTGCCAGCAGTGGGGACTTTCAAGAGACCCAGTACTTC
once TRBJ1-3 TRBV11-1 13 NA CASKQASGNTIYF TGTGCCAGTAAACAGGCCTCTGGAAACACCATATATTTT